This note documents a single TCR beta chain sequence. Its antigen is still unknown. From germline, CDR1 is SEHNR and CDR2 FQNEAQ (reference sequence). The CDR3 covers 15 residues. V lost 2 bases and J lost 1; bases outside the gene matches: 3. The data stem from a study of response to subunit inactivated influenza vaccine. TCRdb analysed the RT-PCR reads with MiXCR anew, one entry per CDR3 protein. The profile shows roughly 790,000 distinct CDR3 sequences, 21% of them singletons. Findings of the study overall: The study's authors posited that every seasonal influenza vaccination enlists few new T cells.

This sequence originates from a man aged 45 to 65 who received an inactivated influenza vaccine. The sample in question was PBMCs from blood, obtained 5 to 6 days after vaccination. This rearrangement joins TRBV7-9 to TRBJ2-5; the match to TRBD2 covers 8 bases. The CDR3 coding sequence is TGTGCCAGCAGCTTACAAGCGGGAGTCCAAGAGACCCAGTACTTC. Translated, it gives CASSLQAGVQETQYF.